This TCR beta chain stems from a study of T cell responses to AZD1222 COVID-19 vaccine. Study-level background: Pooling was applied to second doses at about 4 or about 12 weeks. Study-wide findings and caveats: Within unmutated variant regions lay the reported targets of nearly half of spike-specific TCRs. Spike-spanning, vaccine-associated CD4 TCRs were dominant at 160-218 and 743-854.

V lost 8 bases and J 3 bases, leaving 10 bases between the germline ends. The germline V gene encodes CDR1 SEHNR and CDR2 FQNEAQ (reference sequence). This CDR3 region has 12 residues. Data came from immunoSEQ multiplex PCR; TCRdb stores just in-frame clones and leaves some out. The sample consists of 85,000 to 95,000 clones, around 89% of them appearing once. Details on this clone: Its antigen is undetermined.

The sequencing used peripheral blood, collected on day 0 of AZD1222 vaccination. This TCR derives from an adult in good health. This sequence joins TRBV7-9 and TRBJ2-5; D call uncertain. The CDR3 DNA follows: TGTGCCAGCTCCGTGTCAGAAGAGACCCAGTACTTC. Protein sequence: CASSVSEETQYF. The entire variable domain, with the rest obtained from reference TRBV7-9 and TRBJ2-5, is as follows: DTGVSQNPRHKITKRGQNVTFRCDPISEHNRLYWYRQTLGQGPEFLTYFQNEAQLEKSRLLSDRFSAERPKGSFSTLEIQRTEQGDSAMYLCASSVSEETQYFGPGTRLLVL.